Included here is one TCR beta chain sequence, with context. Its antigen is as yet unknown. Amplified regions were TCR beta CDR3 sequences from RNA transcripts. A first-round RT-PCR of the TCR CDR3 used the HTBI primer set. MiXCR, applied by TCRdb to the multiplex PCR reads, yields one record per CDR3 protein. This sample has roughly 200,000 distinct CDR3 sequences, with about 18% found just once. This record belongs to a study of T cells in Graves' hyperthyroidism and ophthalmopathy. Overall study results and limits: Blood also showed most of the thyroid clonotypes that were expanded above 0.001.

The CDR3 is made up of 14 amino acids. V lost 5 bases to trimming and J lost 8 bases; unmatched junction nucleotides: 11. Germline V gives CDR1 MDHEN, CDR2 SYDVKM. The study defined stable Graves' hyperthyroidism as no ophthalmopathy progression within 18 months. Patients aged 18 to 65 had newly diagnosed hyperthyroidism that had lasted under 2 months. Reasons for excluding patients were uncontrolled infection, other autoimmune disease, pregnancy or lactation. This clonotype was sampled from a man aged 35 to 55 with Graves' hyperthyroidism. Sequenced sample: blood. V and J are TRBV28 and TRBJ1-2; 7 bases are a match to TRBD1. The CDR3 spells CASSPGGKVGGYTF. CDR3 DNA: TGTGCCAGCAGTCCAGGGGGTAAGGTCGGAGGCTACACCTTC.